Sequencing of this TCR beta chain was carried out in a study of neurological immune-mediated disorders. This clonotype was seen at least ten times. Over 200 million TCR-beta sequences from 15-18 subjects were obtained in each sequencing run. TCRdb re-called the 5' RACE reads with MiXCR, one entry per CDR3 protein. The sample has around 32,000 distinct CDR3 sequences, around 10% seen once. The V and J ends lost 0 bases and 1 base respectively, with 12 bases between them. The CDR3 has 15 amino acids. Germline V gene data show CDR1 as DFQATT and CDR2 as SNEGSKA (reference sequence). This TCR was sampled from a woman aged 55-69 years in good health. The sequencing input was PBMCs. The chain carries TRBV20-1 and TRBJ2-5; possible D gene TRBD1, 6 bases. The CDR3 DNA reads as TGCAGTGCTAGAGACTCCGGGACAACCCAAGAGACCCAGTACTTC. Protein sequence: CSARDSGTTQETQYF.